Listed below are T cell receptor beta chains from one sample, sequenced in a study of T-cell reconstitution after alpha-beta-depleted transplantation in children. TCRdb ran MiXCR on the PCR reads and lists one entry per CDR3 protein. The sample comprises approximately 420,000 distinct CDR3 sequences, about a tenth of which are singletons, and approximately 5% rests with the top ten. The source material was PBMCs from the stem cell graft donor, sampled from the stem cell graft. Every receptor here comes from a human donor who donated a stem cell graft to a child with acute myeloid leukemia. The CDR3 runs from the conserved cysteine through the conserved F or W. D genes are given only for firm matches. Clone size is stated in some rows and not others, as once, few, many or a class when expanded.

J gene | clone size | V gene | D gene | CDR3 protein | CDR3 DNA
TRBJ2-1 | many | TRBV27 | NA | CASGIKNEQFF | TGTGCCAGCGGGATCAAAAATGAGCAGTTCTTC
TRBJ2-7 | few | TRBV5-1 | NA | CASSLAGLTYEQYF | TGCGCCAGCAGCTTAGCGGGCCTTACCTACGAGCAGTACTTC
TRBJ1-5 | NA | TRBV5-1 | NA | CASSLYPGNNQPQHF | TGCGCCAGCAGCTTGTACCCGGGGAACAATCAGCCCCAGCATTTT
TRBJ2-7 | few | TRBV30 | NA | CAWSAPGSGVYEQYF | TGTGCCTGGAGTGCCCCAGGGAGTGGGGTCTACGAGCAGTACTTC
TRBJ2-7 | NA | TRBV5-1 | NA | CASSLAVDVLGRYEQYF | TGCGCCAGCAGCTTGGCCGTCGACGTACTAGGGCGGTACGAGCAGTACTTC
TRBJ2-5 | NA | TRBV20-1 | NA | CSANGRRGDQETQYF | TGCAGTGCTAACGGACGGAGGGGCGACCAAGAGACCCAGTACTTC
TRBJ2-2 | NA | TRBV19 | TRBD1 | CASTQTGTGLFSGELFF | TGTGCCAGTACTCAGACCGGGACAGGGTTATTTTCCGGGGAGCTGTTTTTT
TRBJ2-1 | NA | TRBV12-3/TRBV12-4 | TRBD1 | CASSLFLGTGLGGKFF | TGTGCCAGTAGTTTATTTCTGGGGACAGGCCTTGGAGGGAAGTTCTTC
TRBJ2-1 | NA | TRBV4-2 | TRBD2 | CASSRESGGVENEQFF | TGTGCCAGCAGCCGAGAAAGCGGGGGGGTGGAAAATGAGCAGTTCTTC
TRBJ1-4 | NA | TRBV7-9 | NA | CASSPGAGEKLFF | TGTGCCAGCAGCCCCGGGGCGGGAGAAAAACTGTTTTTT
TRBJ2-7 | few | TRBV29-1 | TRBD1 | CSVLARDRNSYEQYF | TGCAGCGTGCTGGCGCGGGACAGGAACTCCTACGAGCAGTACTTC
TRBJ2-3 | few | TRBV18 | TRBD2 | CASSGLAGYADTQYF | TGTGCCAGCTCCGGACTAGCGGGGTATGCAGATACGCAGTATTTT
TRBJ2-3 | many | TRBV5-6 | TRBD1 | CASSLWYRGTDTQYF | TGTGCCAGCAGCCTCTGGTACAGGGGGACAGATACGCAGTATTTT
TRBJ2-2 | NA | TRBV12-3/TRBV12-4 | NA | CASRPTHRTGELFF | TGTGCCAGCAGGCCGACCCACAGGACCGGGGAGCTGTTTTTT
TRBJ2-2 | NA | TRBV4-1 | TRBD2 | CASSQEGTSGNTGELFF | TGCGCCAGCAGCCAAGAAGGGACTAGCGGGAACACCGGGGAGCTGTTTTTT